The clone carrying this T cell receptor (beta chain) was counted once. An end of the junction does not agree with germline; a read error may underlie this. The data were taken from a study of blood T cell repertoires in COVID-19. Study at large: Material from acute and convalescent COVID-19 was sourced from the United States, Italy and Spain. The analysed material was cDNA or gDNA that came from T cells, B-cell-depleted T cells, or PBMCs.

Original handling: Amplified reference gene primers provided the basis for estimating nucleated cell counts. The table came from immunoSEQ multiplex PCR; TCRdb's copy has only in-frame clones and leaves some out. The D gene and trimming were derived from the DNA, and the V and J assignments and clone size from that table. The table has around 150,000 clones, under 85% seen once. The CDR3 loop spans 13 amino acids. Germline loops: CDR1 SGHKS, CDR2 YYEKEE (reference sequence). The source is a woman older than 75 in a cohort sampled during active or convalescent COVID-19. The V and J genes are TRBV5-5 and TRBJ2-1, with unresolved D. Input material: peripheral blood. As DNA, the CDR3 is TGTGCCAGCAGCTTGGCACCCTATAATGAGCAGTTCTTC. It translates to CASSLAPYNEQFF. Full variable domain (rest looked up from reference TRBV5-5 and TRBJ2-1): DAGVTQSPTHLIKTRGQQVTLRCSPISGHKSVSWYQQVLGQGPQFIFQYYEKEERGRGNFPDRFSARQFPNYSSELNVNALLLGDSALYLCASSLAPYNEQFFGPGTRLTVL.